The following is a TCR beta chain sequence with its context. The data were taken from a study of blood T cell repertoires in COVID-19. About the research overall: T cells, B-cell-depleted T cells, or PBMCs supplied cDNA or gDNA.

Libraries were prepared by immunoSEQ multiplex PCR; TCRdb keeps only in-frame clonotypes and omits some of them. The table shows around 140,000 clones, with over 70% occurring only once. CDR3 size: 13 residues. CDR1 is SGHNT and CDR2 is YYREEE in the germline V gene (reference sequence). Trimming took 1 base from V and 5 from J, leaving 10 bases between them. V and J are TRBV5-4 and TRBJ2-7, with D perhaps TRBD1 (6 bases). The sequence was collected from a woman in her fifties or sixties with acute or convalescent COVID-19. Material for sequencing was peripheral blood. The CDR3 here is CASSLTGLDEQYF. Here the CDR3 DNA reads TGTGCCAGCAGCTTGACAGGGCTCGACGAGCAGTACTTC.